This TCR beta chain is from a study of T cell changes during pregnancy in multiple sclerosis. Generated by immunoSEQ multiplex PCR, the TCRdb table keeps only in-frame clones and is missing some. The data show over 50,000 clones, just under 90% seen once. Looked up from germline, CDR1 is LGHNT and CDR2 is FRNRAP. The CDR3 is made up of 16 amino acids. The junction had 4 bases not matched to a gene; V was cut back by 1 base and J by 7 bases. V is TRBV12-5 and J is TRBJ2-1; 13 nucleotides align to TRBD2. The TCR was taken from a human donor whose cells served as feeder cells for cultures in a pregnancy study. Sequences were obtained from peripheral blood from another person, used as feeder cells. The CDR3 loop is CASGLGLAGGGNEQFF. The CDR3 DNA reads TGTGCTAGTGGTTTGGGACTAGCGGGAGGAGGGAATGAGCAGTTCTTC.